A single T cell receptor (beta chain) is shown here with its context. The entry originates in a study of blood T cell repertoires in COVID-19. Study-wide context: Sample material is recorded as cDNA or gDNA derived from T cells, B-cell-depleted T cells, or PBMCs.

The table came from immunoSEQ multiplex PCR; TCRdb's copy has only in-frame clones and leaves some out. The sample yields 350,000 to 550,000 clones, 80% to 90% seen once. Participant-reported clinical history was the basis for cohort assignment. Two negative PCRs, clearance, or symptom resolution characterized the recovered Cohort 3 donors. With V trimmed by 7 bases and J by 4 bases, 6 bases remained unmatched. This CDR3 is built from 13 residues. The germline CDR1 and CDR2 sequences are SQVTM and ANQGSEA. The receptor was isolated from a man in his thirties or forties who had recovered from COVID-19. The gene calls are TRBV29-1 and TRBJ2-5; 10 nucleotides line up with TRBD2. The sequenced sample was PBMCs or T cells enriched from blood (not recorded which). CDR3 sequence (DNA): TGCAGCGCGCTAGCGGGAGTCGGAGAGACCCAGTACTTC. Its protein is CSALAGVGETQYF.